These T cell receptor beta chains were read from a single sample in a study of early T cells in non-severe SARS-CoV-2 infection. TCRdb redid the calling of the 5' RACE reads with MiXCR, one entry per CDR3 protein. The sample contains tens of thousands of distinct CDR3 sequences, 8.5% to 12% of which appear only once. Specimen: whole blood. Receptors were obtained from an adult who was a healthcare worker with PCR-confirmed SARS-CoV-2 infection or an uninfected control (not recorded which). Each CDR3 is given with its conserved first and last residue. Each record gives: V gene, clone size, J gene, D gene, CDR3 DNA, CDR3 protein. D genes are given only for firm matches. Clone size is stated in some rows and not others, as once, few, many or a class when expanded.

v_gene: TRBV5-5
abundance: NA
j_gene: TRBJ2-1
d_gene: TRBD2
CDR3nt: TGTGCCAGCAGCACAGATCTAGCGGTCTCCTACAATGAGCAGTTCTTC
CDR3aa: CASSTDLAVSYNEQFF

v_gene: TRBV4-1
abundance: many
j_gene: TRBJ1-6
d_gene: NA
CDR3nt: TGCGCCAGCAGGAAGGGATTCTTAAATTCACCCCTCCACTTT
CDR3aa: CASRKGFLNSPLHF

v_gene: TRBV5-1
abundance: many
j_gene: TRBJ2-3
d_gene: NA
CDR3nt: TGCGCCAGCAGCTCGGCCTTGGGCACAGATACGCAGTATTTT
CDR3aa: CASSSALGTDTQYF

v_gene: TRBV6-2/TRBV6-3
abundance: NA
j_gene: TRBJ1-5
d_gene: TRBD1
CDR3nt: TGTGCCAGCAGTCTAGGGGGCTTCGATCAGCCCCAGCATTTT
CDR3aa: CASSLGGFDQPQHF

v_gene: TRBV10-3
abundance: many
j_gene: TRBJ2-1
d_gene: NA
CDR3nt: TGTGCCATCAGTGAGTCGGGAGAGATTGGTGAGCAGTTCTTC
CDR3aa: CAISESGEIGEQFF

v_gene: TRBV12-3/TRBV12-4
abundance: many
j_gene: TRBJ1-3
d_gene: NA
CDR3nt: TGTGCCAGCAGTTTAGCAGGAGCTGGAAACACCATATATTTT
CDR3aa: CASSLAGAGNTIYF

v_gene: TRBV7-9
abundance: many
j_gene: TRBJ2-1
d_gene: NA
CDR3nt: TGTGCCAGCAGCTTACCGCTTACTACCCTAACAGGGCACAATGAGCAGTTCTTC
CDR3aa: CASSLPLTTLTGHNEQFF

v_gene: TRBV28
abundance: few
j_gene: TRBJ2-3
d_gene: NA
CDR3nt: TGTGCCAGCAGTTTACTTGAGCGGAACACAGATACGCAGTATTTT
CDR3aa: CASSLLERNTDTQYF

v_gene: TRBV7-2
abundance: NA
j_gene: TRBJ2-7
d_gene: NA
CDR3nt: TGTGCCAGCAGCCTACCGGGACTCCCCTACGAGCAGTACTTC
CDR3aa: CASSLPGLPYEQYF

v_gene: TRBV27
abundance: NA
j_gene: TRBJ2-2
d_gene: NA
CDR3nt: TGTGCCAGCAGTCCTACAGGCCCGGGGGAGCTGTTTTTT
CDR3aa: CASSPTGPGELFF

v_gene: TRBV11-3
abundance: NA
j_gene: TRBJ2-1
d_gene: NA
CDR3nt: TGTGCCAGCAGCTTAGCCAGGAATGAGCAGTTCTTC
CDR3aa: CASSLARNEQFF

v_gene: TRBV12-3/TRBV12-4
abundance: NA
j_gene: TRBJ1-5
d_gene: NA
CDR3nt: TGTGCCAGCAGTTTGATCGGCAATCAGCCCCAGCATTTT
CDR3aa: CASSLIGNQPQHF

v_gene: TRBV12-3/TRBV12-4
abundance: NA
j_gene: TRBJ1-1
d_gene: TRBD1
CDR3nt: TGTGCCAGCACCGGACCGGGACAGGGGAACACTGAAGCTTTCTTT
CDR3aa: CASTGPGQGNTEAFF

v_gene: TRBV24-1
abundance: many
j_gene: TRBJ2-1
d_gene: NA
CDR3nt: TGTGCCACCAGGAGCAGCTCCTACAATGAGCAGTTCTTC
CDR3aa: CATRSSSYNEQFF

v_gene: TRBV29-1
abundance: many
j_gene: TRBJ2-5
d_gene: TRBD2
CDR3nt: TGCAGCGCCCCTCTGATAGCGGGAGGGCAGGTGCGAGAGACCCAGTACTTC
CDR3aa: CSAPLIAGGQVRETQYF

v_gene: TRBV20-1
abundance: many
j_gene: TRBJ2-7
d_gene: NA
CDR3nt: TGCAGTGCTAGACAGGGAGAACCCTACGAGCAGTACTTC
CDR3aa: CSARQGEPYEQYF

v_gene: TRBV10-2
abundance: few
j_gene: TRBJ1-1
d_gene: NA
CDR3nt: TGCGCCAGCAGTCCAACGAACACTGAAGCTTTCTTT
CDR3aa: CASSPTNTEAFF

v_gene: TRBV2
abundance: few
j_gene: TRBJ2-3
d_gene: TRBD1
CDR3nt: TGTGCCAGCAGACCACGACAGGGAGATACGCAGTATTTT
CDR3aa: CASRPRQGDTQYF

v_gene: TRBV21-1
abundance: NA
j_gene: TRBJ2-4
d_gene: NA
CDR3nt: TGTGCCAGCAGCAAAGGCAGGGGAAACATTCAGTACTTC
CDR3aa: CASSKGRGNIQYF

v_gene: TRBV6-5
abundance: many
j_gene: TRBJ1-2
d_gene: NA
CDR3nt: TGTGCCAGCAGTTACAAAATACAGGGAGGCTACACCTTC
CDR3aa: CASSYKIQGGYTF

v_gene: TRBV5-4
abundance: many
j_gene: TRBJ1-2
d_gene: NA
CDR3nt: TGTGCCAGCAGCTTGGGTGGCAGGCCCTCCGGTGGCTACACCTTC
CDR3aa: CASSLGGRPSGGYTF

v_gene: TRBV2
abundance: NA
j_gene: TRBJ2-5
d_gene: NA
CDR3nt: TGTGCCAGCAGTGCAGGTCAAGAGACCCAGTACTTC
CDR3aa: CASSAGQETQYF

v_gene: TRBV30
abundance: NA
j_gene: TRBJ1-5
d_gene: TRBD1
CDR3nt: TGTGCCTGGAGGACAGGGGGGGATCAGCCCCAGCATTTT
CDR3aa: CAWRTGGDQPQHF

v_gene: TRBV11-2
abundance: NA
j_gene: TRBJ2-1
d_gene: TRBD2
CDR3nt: TGTGCCAGCAGCTTATTAGCGGGAGCCGGACATGAGCAGTTCTTC
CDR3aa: CASSLLAGAGHEQFF

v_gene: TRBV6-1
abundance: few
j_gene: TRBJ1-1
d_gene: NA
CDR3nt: TGTGCCAGCAGTGAACTATGGGCGGACACTGAAGCTTTCTTT
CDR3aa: CASSELWADTEAFF

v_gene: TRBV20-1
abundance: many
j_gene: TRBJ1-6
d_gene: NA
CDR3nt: TGCAGTGCTAGATACAGGGCGCGCTCCTATAATTCACCCCTCCACTTT
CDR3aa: CSARYRARSYNSPLHF

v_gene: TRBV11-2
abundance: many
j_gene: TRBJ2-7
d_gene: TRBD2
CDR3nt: TGTGCCAGCAGCCAGCAAGGTACTAGCGGGGTTTCCTACGAGCAGTACTTC
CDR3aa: CASSQQGTSGVSYEQYF

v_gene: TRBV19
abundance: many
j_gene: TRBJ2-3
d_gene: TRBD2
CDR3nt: TGTGCCAGTAGTTCCCGACTAGCGGGGGGCGTCACCGATACGCAGTATTTT
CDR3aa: CASSSRLAGGVTDTQYF

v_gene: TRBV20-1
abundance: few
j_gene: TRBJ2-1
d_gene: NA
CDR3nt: TGCAGTGCTAGTATGGAAGGCGCAGTCTACAATGAGCAGTTCTTC
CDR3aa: CSASMEGAVYNEQFF

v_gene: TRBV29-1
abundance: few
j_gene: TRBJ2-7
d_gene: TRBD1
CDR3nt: TGCAGCGGATCGCAGGGGGCGTACGAGCAGTACTTC
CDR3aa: CSGSQGAYEQYF

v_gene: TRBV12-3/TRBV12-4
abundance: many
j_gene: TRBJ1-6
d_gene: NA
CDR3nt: TGTGCCAGCAGTATACGGGACCGAACCCCCAATTCACCCCTCCACTTT
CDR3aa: CASSIRDRTPNSPLHF

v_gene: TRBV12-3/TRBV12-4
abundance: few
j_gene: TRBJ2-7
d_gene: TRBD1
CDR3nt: TGTGCCAGCAGTCCCGGGACAGGGGCCTTCGAGCAGTACTTC
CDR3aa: CASSPGTGAFEQYF